The clone carrying this T cell receptor beta chain was detected only a few times. Its antigen is unidentified. The data derive from a study of OX40 agonist ivuxolimab in advanced cancers. Across the study: An agonistic anti-OX40 (CD134) antibody, ivuxolimab, was used to treat the patients. Study results and limitations: The study observed clonal expansion of CD4+ and CD8+ blood T cells by week 6 at 0.1 to 3.0 mg/kg.

With 6 bases removed from V and 0 bases from J, the gap between germline ends came to 12 bases. CDR3 length: 14 residues. Germline V gene data show CDR1 as MNHEY and CDR2 as SVGAGI. Patients with autoimmune history or systemic immunosuppression were excluded. Libraries were prepared by immunoSEQ multiplex PCR; TCRdb keeps only in-frame clonotypes and omits some of them. The sample lists about 76,000 clones, roughly nine tenths occurring once. The sequence came from an adult with an advanced solid tumor such as melanoma, head and neck, liver or kidney cancer. V usage is TRBV6-5 and J usage is TRBJ2-7; TRBD1 might be the D (6 bases). Sample: CD4+ or CD8+ T cells sorted from blood, taken in a trial of the OX40 agonist ivuxolimab. Here the CDR3 DNA reads TGTGCCAGCAGCCCCACAGGGATCTCCTACGAGCAGTACTTC. Translation gives CASSPTGISYEQYF.